The 22 T cell receptor beta chains below all came from one sample that was sequenced in a study of T cells after somatic rescue of genetic block. Using immunoSEQ multiplex PCR, the repertoire was profiled, and TCRdb retains in-frame clones only, with some absent. The sample lists approximately 71,000 clones; around 93% were seen once. Sequenced input: peripheral blood mononuclear cells (PBMCs). The receptors derive from a man in his forties or fifties.

CDR3 coding DNA: TGTGCCAGCAGTTGGGGCTCAACAGATACGCAGTATTTT. This translates into CASSWGSTDTQYF. The chain joins TRBV27 to TRBJ2-3; D perhaps matches TRBD1 (5 bases). Trimming shortened V by 4 bases and J by 3 bases, and 8 bases separated the two germline ends. CDR1 and CDR2 from the germline V gene are MNHEY and SMNVEV (reference sequence). CDR3 size: 13 residues.

The V gene is TRBV6-5, the J gene TRBJ1-1, with D possibly being TRBD1 (6 bases). The V end lost 8 bases, the J end lost 1 base, and 14 bases lay between the germline ends. CDR3 length: 14 residues. Germline V gene sequence: CDR1 MNHEY, CDR2 SVGAGI. Here the CDR3 reads CASGTGHTNTEAFF. The CDR3 coding sequence is TGTGCCAGCGGCACGGGACACACGAACACTGAAGCTTTCTTT.

The rearrangement joins TRBV30 to TRBJ2-7, with D unclear. Germline lookup yields CDR1 GTSNPN and CDR2 SVGIG (reference sequence). The CDR3 extends over 13 amino acids. The V end lost 0 bases, the J end lost 2 bases, and 8 bases lay between the germline ends. The DNA for the CDR3 is TGTGCCTGGAGTGTACACGGTGCCTACGAGCAGTACTTC. Amino acids: CAWSVHGAYEQYF.

This chain uses TRBV10-3 with TRBJ1-4, with D possibly TRBD1 on 5 matching bases. This CDR3 spans 15 amino acids. CDR1 and CDR2 from the germline V gene are ENHRY and SYGVKD. V lost 0 bases to trimming and J lost 5 bases, with 10 bases between them. CDR3 region: CAISESSRVNEKLFF. CDR3 DNA: TGTGCCATCAGTGAGTCGAGCAGGGTAAATGAAAAACTGTTTTTT.

The rearrangement links TRBV19 to TRBJ1-4; D is uncertain. The CDR3 is made up of 14 amino acids. Germline V gene lookup returns CDR1 LNHDA and CDR2 SQIVND (reference sequence). Trimming stripped 5 bases from V and 4 bases from J, with 11 bases between. CDR3 region: CASSGRRDNEKLFF. The CDR3 bases are TGTGCCAGTAGTGGTAGGAGGGATAATGAAAAACTGTTTTTT.

V and J are TRBV27 and TRBJ1-4; TRBD1 matches 7 bases. J lost 2 bases, V lost 3 bases, and 9 bases had no gene match. Germline CDR1 reads MNHEY; CDR2 reads SMNVEV (reference sequence). This CDR3 spans 17 amino acids. CDR3: CASSFLVQGWTNEKLFF. Here the CDR3 DNA reads TGTGCCAGCAGTTTCCTCGTACAGGGGTGGACTAATGAAAAACTGTTTTTT.

The V gene is TRBV29-1, the J gene TRBJ2-7, with 10 bases that match TRBD1. The CDR3 has 11 amino acids. Unmatched junction bases numbered 2, after V lost 6 bases and J lost 6 bases. Germline-derived CDR1 and CDR2 are SQVTM and ANQGSEA. CDR3 in DNA: TGCAGCGTAGGGACAGGGGTCGAGCAGTACTTC. Encoded protein: CSVGTGVEQYF.

The rearrangement joins TRBV28 to TRBJ2-7, with D possibly being TRBD1 or TRBD2 (6 bases each). The CDR3 is made up of 13 amino acids. Germline V gene lookup returns CDR1 MDHEN and CDR2 SYDVKM. Trimming took off 3 bases at V and 6 bases at J, with 12 bases between the two ends. CDR3 amino acids: CASSLEGVREQYF. CDR3 nucleotide sequence: TGTGCCAGCAGTTTGGAGGGGGTCCGCGAGCAGTACTTC. Drawing the rest from reference TRBV28 and TRBJ2-7, the complete variable domain is DVKVTQSSRYLVKRTGEKVFLECVQDMDHENMFWYRQDPGLGLRLIYFSYDVKMKEKGDIPEGYSVSREKKERFSLILESASTNQTSMYLCASSLEGVREQYFGPGTRLTVT.

The chain carries TRBV4-2 and TRBJ1-2; tentatively, D is TRBD1 (5 bases). Deletions cut 1 base from V and 3 bases from J, with 12 bases between. This CDR3 has 15 amino acids. Germline V CDR1 and CDR2: LGHNA, YNFKEQ. CDR3 DNA: TGTGCCAGCAGCCAAGTCTGGGGCCGGGACTATGGCTACACCTTC. It yields the protein CASSQVWGRDYGYTF.

The chain couples TRBV5-4 to TRBJ1-4; no definite D call. The germline gives CDR1 SGHNT, CDR2 YYREEE (reference sequence). CDR3 size: 12 residues. Trimming took off 1 base at V and 8 bases at J, with 6 bases between the two ends. The CDR3 nucleotides are TGTGCCAGCAGCTTGATAGGGGAAAAACTGTTTTTT. It translates to CASSLIGEKLFF.

The genes are TRBV7-9 and TRBJ2-2; 9 nucleotides line up with TRBD2. Trimming cost V 2 bases and J 6 bases; bases outside gene matches: 10. CDR1 SEHNR and CDR2 FQNEAQ come from the germline V gene (reference sequence). There are 17 residues in the CDR3. This chain's CDR3 is CASSLSPSGGRAGELFF. The DNA of the CDR3 is TGTGCCAGCAGCTTATCCCCGAGCGGGGGGAGGGCCGGGGAGCTGTTTTTT.

V is TRBV16 and J is TRBJ2-3, with TRBD1 matching 8 bases. The CDR3 contains 20 residues. Germline assignment: CDR1 KGHSY and CDR2 FQNENV. The V gene end was trimmed by 4 bases and the J gene end by 0 bases; junction bases not matched to a gene: 18. CDR3 sequence reads: CASSRWGTGLFEASTDTQYF. The CDR3 DNA is TGTGCCAGCAGCCGCTGGGGGACAGGACTTTTCGAAGCTAGCACAGATACGCAGTATTTT.

The gene calls are TRBV6-6 and TRBJ2-4; the match to TRBD1 covers 8 bases. The V gene end was trimmed by 7 bases and the J gene end by 8 bases; junction bases not matched to a gene: 10. Germline lookup yields CDR1 MNHNY and CDR2 SVGAGI (reference sequence). The length of the CDR3 is 14 residues. Here the CDR3 reads CASTRTGRKDIQYF. In DNA, the CDR3 is TGTGCCAGCACCCGGACAGGGAGAAAAGACATTCAGTACTTC.

The chain uses TRBV7-9 and TRBJ2-1; tentative D call: TRBD2 (6 bases). Per the germline V gene, CDR1 is SEHNR and CDR2 is FQNEAQ (reference sequence). V was pared by 6 bases and J by 6 bases, with 12 bases between. This CDR3 comprises 13 residues. CDR3 DNA: TGTGCCAGCAGACCAGTGGGGGGCAATGAGCAGTTCTTC. This translates into CASRPVGGNEQFF.

As regards this clone: The sample contains more than one DNA sequence encoding this CDR3. V usage is TRBV27 and J usage is TRBJ2-1; no firm D call. CDR1 is MNHEY and CDR2 is SMNVEV in the germline V gene (reference sequence). The CDR3 sequence is 11 residues long. Trimming cost V 6 bases and J 4 bases, with 4 bases left between them. CDR3 coding DNA: TGTGCCAGCAGCAGGTACAATGAGCAGTTCTTC. Its protein product is CASSRYNEQFF.

V is TRBV2 and J is TRBJ1-1; the D is unclear. V shed 5 bases and J shed 1 base, with 8 bases lying between them. Germline assignment: CDR1 SNHLY and CDR2 FYNNEI. This CDR3 contains 13 residues. CDR3 amino acids: CASSPDTNTEAFF. Written as DNA, the CDR3 is TGTGCCAGCAGTCCGGATACGAACACTGAAGCTTTCTTT.

The chain links TRBV11-2 to TRBJ2-7; 8 positions agree with TRBD1. V lost 4 bases, J lost 12 bases, and 8 bases stayed unmatched. Germline V gene data show CDR1 as SGHAT and CDR2 as FQNNGV. This CDR3 has 12 residues. The CDR3 here is CASSSSRGLRYF. CDR3 in DNA: TGTGCCAGCAGCTCGAGCAGGGGGCTACGGTACTTC.

The chain couples TRBV6-5 to TRBJ2-5; 11 nucleotides match TRBD1. The J call may be in error: the DNA end matches TRBJ2-7 better. The CDR3 contains 13 residues. Germline V lookup: CDR1 MNHEY, CDR2 SVGAGI. CDR3 DNA sequence: TGTGCCAGTGGGACAGGGGGTTCCTACGAGCAGTACTTC. This encodes CASGTGGSYEQYF.

The chain links TRBV2 to TRBJ2-5; 8 nucleotides align to TRBD2. Per the germline V gene, CDR1 is SNHLY and CDR2 is FYNNEI. V trimming: 6 bases; J trimming: 4 bases; junction bases outside the gene matches: 7. The CDR3 spans 14 residues. The CDR3 sequence: CASRGTGTRETQYF. In DNA form, the CDR3 reads TGTGCCAGCAGGGGAACCGGGACTAGAGAGACCCAGTACTTC.

This rearrangement joins TRBV4-1 to TRBJ1-1; D not certain. Trimming left V 0 bases short and J 10 bases short, with 12 bases between. The CDR3 extends over 13 amino acids. The germline CDR1 and CDR2 sequences are MGHRA and YSYEKL. CDR3 sequence: CASSQDQSLAAFF. As DNA, the CDR3 is TGCGCCAGCAGCCAAGATCAAAGTTTGGCAGCTTTCTTT.

The chain couples TRBV4-3 to TRBJ2-1; TRBD2 matches at 7 bases. V shed 0 bases and J 4 bases; nucleotides not matched to a gene: 6. The CDR3 has 16 amino acids. The germline V gene encodes CDR1 LGHNA and CDR2 YSLEER. In nucleotides, the CDR3 is TGCGCCAGCAGCCAAGATCGACTAGCAGATTACAATGAGCAGTTCTTC. This codes for CASSQDRLADYNEQFF.

The V gene is TRBV7-8, the J gene TRBJ2-7; TRBD2 might be the D (7 bases). Germline CDR1 is SGHVS and CDR2 is FQNEAQ. The CDR3 extends over 15 amino acids. V was clipped by 5 bases and J by 1 base, with 15 bases between them. CDR3 loop: CASSPGGGASYEQYF. In DNA form, the CDR3 reads TGTGCCAGCAGCCCAGGAGGGGGGGCATCCTACGAGCAGTACTTC. Full variable domain (remainder filled in from reference TRBV7-8 and TRBJ2-7): GAGVSQSPRYKVAKRGQDVALRCDPISGHVSLFWYQQALGQGPEFLTYFQNEAQLDKSGLPSDRFFAERPEGSVSTLKIQRTQQEDSAVYLCASSPGGGASYEQYFGPGTRLTVT.